This TCR beta chain was sequenced during a study of blood T cell repertoires in COVID-19. Generated by immunoSEQ multiplex PCR, the TCRdb table keeps only in-frame clones and is missing some. The table includes approximately 200,000 clones, 80% detected once. The CDR3 sequence is 13 residues long. Germline CDR1 is SGDLS and CDR2 is YYNGEE. Trimming shortened V by 4 bases and J by 0 bases, and 4 bases separated the two germline ends. The sequence was obtained from a woman aged 40 to 50 with acute COVID-19. Sample: PBMCs or T cells enriched from blood (not recorded which). The chain recombines TRBV9 with TRBJ2-2; D remains unclear. The CDR3 region has the DNA TGTGCCAGCAGCTCGGCGAACACCGGGGAGCTGTTTTTT. Translated, it gives CASSSANTGELFF.